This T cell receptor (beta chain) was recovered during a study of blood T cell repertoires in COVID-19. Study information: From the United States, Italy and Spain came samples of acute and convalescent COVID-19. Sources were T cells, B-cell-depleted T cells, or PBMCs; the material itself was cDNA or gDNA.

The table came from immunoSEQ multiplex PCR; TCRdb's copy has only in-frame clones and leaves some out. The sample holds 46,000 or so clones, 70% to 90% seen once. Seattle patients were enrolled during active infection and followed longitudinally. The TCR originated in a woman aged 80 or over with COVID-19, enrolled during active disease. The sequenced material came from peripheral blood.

The CDR3 nucleotides are TGTGCCAGCACCTCAGGGCTAGCGGGAGGGACAGATACGCAGTATTTT. It codes for CASTSGLAGGTDTQYF. This sequence joins TRBV2 and TRBJ2-3; 12 nucleotides align to TRBD2. The junction had 8 bases not matched to a gene; V was cut back by 7 bases and J by 3 bases. The CDR3 covers 16 residues. Germline-derived CDR1 and CDR2 are SNHLY and FYNNEI.